Sequencing of this T cell receptor (beta chain) was carried out in a study of CD4 T cells in relation to SARS-CoV-2 and coronaviruses. Overall study context: After 10 days of antigen culture, PBMC TCR beta CDR3s were sequenced.

Before the COVID-19 pandemic, during about 2010-2019, CD4+ T cells were taken from unexposed donors. CD4+ T cells were isolated from the cells after roughly 11 days of culture. Half the medium was replaced with IL-2 medium on days 3 and 7. Regarding this clone: The antigen is unknown.

Germline V CDR1 and CDR2: LNHDA, SQIVND (reference sequence). The CDR3 length is 17 residues. V lost 2 bases and J 1 base, leaving 14 bases between the germline ends. Sequencing used immunoSEQ multiplex PCR; TCRdb keeps in-frame clones, though not all of them. Among about 22,000 clones listed, less than 75% were seen once. The origin of this receptor is a human donor in good health. This chain joins TRBV19 and TRBJ2-2; possibly TRBD2 for D (5 bases). The sample was CD4+ T cells from PBMCs, cultured in vitro. This CDR3 is CASSIPGLGRNTGELFF. CDR3 coding DNA: TGTGCCAGTAGTATACCCGGACTCGGGCGGAACACCGGGGAGCTGTTTTTT.